This TCR beta chain was retrieved from a study of T-cell reconstitution after alpha-beta-depleted transplantation in children. Whole-study results and caveats: Hyperexpanded clones declined; after one year, newly produced T cells mostly supplied diversity.

The CDR3 is 17 residues long. The ends lost 6 bases at V and 0 bases at J; junction bases unmatched: 11. Per the germline V gene, CDR1 is DFQATT and CDR2 is SNEGSKA (reference sequence). Construction of the TCRbeta library involved unique molecular identifiers. TCRdb used MiXCR to reprocess the PCR reads, holding one entry per CDR3 protein. The sample has about 160,000 distinct CDR3 sequences, 8.5% to 14% seen once; the top ten hold about 13%. This clonotype was picked up many times. Its antigen remains unknown. The sequences come from PBMCs, collected before TCRalphabeta/CD19-depleted stem cell transplant. The TCR originated in a boy aged 2 to 10 with acute myeloid leukemia, due to receive a stem cell transplant. The chain employs TRBV20-1 and TRBJ1-6; 7 bases agree with TRBD1. CDR3 bases: TGCAGTGCCGCAATAGAGACAGGGAGCTCCTATAATTCACCCCTCCACTTT. This translates into CSAAIETGSSYNSPLHF.